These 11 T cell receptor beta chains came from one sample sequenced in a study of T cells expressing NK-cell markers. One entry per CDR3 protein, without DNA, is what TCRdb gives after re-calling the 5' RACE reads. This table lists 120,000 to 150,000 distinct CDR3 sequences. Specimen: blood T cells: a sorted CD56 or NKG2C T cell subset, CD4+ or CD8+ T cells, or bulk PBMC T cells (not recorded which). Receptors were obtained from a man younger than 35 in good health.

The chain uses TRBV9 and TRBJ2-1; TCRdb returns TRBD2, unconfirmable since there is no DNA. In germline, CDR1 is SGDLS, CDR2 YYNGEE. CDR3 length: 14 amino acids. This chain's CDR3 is CASSAPPFYNEQFF. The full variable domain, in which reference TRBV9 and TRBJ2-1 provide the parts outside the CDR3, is DSGVTQTPKHLITATGQRVTLRCSPRSGDLSVYWYQQSLDQGLQFLIQYYNGEERAKGNILERFSAQQFPDLHSELNLSSLELGDSALYFCASSAPPFYNEQFFGPGTRLTVL.

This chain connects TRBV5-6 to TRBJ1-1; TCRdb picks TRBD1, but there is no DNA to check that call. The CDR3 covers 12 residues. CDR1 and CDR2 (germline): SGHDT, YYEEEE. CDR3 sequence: CASNRTGTEAFF.

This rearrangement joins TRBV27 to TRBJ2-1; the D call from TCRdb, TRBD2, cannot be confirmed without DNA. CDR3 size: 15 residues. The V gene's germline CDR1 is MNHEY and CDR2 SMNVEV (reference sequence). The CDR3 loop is CASSIGLAGGNEQFF.

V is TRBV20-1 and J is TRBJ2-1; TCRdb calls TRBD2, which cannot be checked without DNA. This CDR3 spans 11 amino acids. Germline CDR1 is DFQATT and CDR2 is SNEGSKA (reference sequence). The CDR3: CSARPGPWQFF.

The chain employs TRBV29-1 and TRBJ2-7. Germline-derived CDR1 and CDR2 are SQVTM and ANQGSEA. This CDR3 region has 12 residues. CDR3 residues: CSVVSESYEQYF.

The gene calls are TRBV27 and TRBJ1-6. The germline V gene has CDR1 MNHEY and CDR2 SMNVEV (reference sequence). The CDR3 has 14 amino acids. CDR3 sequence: CASSLYDRNSPLHF.

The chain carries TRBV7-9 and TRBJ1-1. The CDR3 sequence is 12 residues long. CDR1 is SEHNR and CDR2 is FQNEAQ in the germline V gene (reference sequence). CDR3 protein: CASSDAIDEAFF.

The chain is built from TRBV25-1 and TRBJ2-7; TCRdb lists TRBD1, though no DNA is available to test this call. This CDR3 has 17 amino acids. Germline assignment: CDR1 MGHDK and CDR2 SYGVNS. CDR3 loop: CASSVTRDAQKTYEQYF.

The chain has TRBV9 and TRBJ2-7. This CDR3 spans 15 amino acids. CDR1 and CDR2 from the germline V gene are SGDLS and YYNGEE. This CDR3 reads CASSVGETGAYEQYF.

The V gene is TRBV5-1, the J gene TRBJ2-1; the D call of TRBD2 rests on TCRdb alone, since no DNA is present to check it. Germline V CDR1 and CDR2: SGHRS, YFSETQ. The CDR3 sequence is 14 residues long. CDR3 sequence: CASSYSGSGNEQFF.

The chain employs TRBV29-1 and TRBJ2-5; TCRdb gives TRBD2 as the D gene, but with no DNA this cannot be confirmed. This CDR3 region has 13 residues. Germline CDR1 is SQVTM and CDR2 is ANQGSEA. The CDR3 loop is CSVLLANQETQYF.